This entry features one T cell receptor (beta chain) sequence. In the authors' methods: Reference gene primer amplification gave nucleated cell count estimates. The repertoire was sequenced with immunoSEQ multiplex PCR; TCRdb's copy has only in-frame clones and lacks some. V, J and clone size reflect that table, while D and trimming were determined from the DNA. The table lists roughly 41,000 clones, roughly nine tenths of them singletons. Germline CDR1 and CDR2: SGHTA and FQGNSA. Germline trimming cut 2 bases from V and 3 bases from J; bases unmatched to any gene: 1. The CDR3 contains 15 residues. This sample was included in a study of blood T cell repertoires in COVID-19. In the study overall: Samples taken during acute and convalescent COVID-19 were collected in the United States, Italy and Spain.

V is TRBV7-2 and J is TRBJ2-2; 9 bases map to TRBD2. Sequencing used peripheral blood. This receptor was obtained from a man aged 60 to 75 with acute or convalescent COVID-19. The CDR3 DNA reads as TGTGCCAGCAGCTTAAAGCGGGGGGACACCGGGGAGCTGTTTTTT. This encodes CASSLKRGDTGELFF.